This entry lists 22 T cell receptor beta chains sequenced from one sample in a study of T-cell reconstitution after alpha-beta-depleted transplantation in children. Preparation of the TCRbeta library was carried out with unique molecular identifiers. TCRdb fed the PCR reads into MiXCR, producing one record per CDR3 protein. Of around 960,000 distinct CDR3 sequences in the sample, about 29% are singletons; the top ten hold 28%. This material consisted of PBMCs, mostly from graft donor cells, taken 360 days after TCRalphabeta/CD19-depleted stem cell transplant. The receptors originated from a boy under two years old who had a stem cell transplant for SCID, so the T cells may come from the graft donor.

J is TRBJ2-6 and V is TRBV7-9; 7 bases fit TRBD2. CDR1 is SEHNR and CDR2 is FQNEAQ in the germline V gene (reference sequence). V lost 5 bases, J lost 1 base, and 5 bases stayed unmatched. The CDR3 is 16 amino acids. The CDR3 DNA reads TGTGCCAGCAGCCCCCGGGGGGAATCTGGGGCCAACGTCCTGACTTTC. Protein product: CASSPRGESGANVLTF.

This clonotype turned up a few times. The gene calls are TRBV6-2 or TRBV6-3 and TRBJ2-1, with D uncertain. The V end was cut by 2 bases, the J end by 0 bases, with 20 bases between. The germline CDR1 and CDR2 sequences are MNHEY and SVGEGT. The CDR3 sequence is 19 residues long. CDR3 amino acids: CASSYPQKTRSNSYNEQFF. For the CDR3, the DNA is TGTGCCAGCAGTTACCCCCAGAAAACCCGATCGAACTCCTACAATGAGCAGTTCTTC.

The chain combines TRBV5-1 with TRBJ2-4; D uncertain. In germline, CDR1 is SGHRS, CDR2 YFSETQ. This CDR3 has 17 amino acids. V lost 0 bases and J 1 base, leaving 14 bases between the germline ends. The CDR3 nucleotides are TGCGCCAGCAGCTTGGCCCCGGCCATCGGGGCCAAAAACATTCAGTACTTC. Translated: CASSLAPAIGAKNIQYF.

The rearrangement uses TRBV6-5 and TRBJ2-2; no firm D call. The germline V gene encodes CDR1 MNHEY and CDR2 SVGAGI. The V gene lost 3 bases and the J gene lost 2 bases, with 19 bases spanning the gap. The CDR3 runs to 18 residues. The CDR3 region is CASSYDSPPRANTGELFF. The DNA of the CDR3 is TGTGCCAGCAGTTATGATAGTCCCCCGCGAGCTAACACCGGGGAGCTGTTTTTT.

This chain joins TRBV6-5 and TRBJ1-5, with D possibly being TRBD1 (6 bases). V gave up 2 bases and J gave up 0 bases, with 20 bases separating them. The germline V gene encodes CDR1 MNHEY and CDR2 SVGAGI. The CDR3 covers 19 residues. In DNA, the CDR3 is TGTGCCAGCAGTTACCCATCCCCCCGCTCGACAGGTAGCAATCAGCCCCAGCATTTT. Amino acids: CASSYPSPRSTGSNQPQHF.

This clonotype was detected only a few times. The chain couples TRBV7-8 to TRBJ2-1; D could derive from TRBD1 or TRBD2 (5 bases each). Germline V CDR1 and CDR2: SGHVS, FQNEAQ. This CDR3 is 13 amino acids long. With 1 base removed from V and 10 bases from J, the gap between germline ends came to 11 bases. CDR3 sequence: CASSLGPGTEQFF. CDR3 DNA: TGTGCCAGCAGCTTAGGTCCCGGGACGGAGCAGTTCTTC.

The chain employs TRBV12-3 or TRBV12-4 and TRBJ2-3; D is ambiguous. V dropped 7 bases and J dropped 4 bases, with 9 bases sitting between them. This CDR3 has 12 residues. The CDR3 sequence is CASTGSPDTQYF. As DNA, the CDR3 is TGTGCCAGCACGGGTAGCCCAGATACGCAGTATTTT.

The table lists this clonotype with a count of one. V is TRBV20-1 and J is TRBJ2-7; 7 bases are shared with TRBD1. J was trimmed by 0 bases and V by 6 bases; bases with no gene match: 5. This CDR3 has 13 amino acids. Germline lookup yields CDR1 DFQATT and CDR2 SNEGSKA (reference sequence). CDR3 sequence reads: CSARQGSSYEQYF. CDR3 DNA sequence: TGCAGTGCCCGACAGGGAAGCTCCTACGAGCAGTACTTC.

This clonotype was counted between two and nine times. The chain is built from TRBV7-2 and TRBJ2-3, with TRBD1 as a possible D gene (6 bases). Germline CDR1 SGHTA, CDR2 FQGNSA. CDR3 length: 16 residues. The V end was cut by 1 base, the J end by 0 bases, with 11 bases between. The CDR3 reads CASSLGRGTSTDTQYF. CDR3 nucleotide sequence: TGTGCCAGCAGCTTAGGCAGGGGCACTAGCACAGATACGCAGTATTTT.

The rearrangement links TRBV7-2 to TRBJ2-3; D remains ambiguous. Deletions cut 5 bases from V and 6 bases from J, with 12 bases between. Looked up from germline, CDR1 is SGHTA and CDR2 is FQGNSA. The CDR3 is 13 residues long. CDR3 residues: CASSPRPDDTQYF. The DNA of the CDR3 is TGTGCCAGCAGCCCCCGACCGGATGATACGCAGTATTTT.

This sequence joins TRBV12-3 or TRBV12-4 and TRBJ2-2; D is unresolved. The CDR3 consists of 14 residues. The V and J ends lost 3 bases and 6 bases respectively, with 11 bases between them. The CDR3: CASSFRISAGELFF. The CDR3 DNA reads TGTGCCAGCAGTTTCCGGATTTCCGCCGGGGAGCTGTTTTTT.

The chain uses TRBV20-1 and TRBJ1-3; D is undetermined. This CDR3 is 12 amino acids long. The V and J ends lost 3 bases and 5 bases respectively, with 8 bases between them. Germline-derived CDR1 and CDR2 are DFQATT and SNEGSKA (reference sequence). CDR3 in DNA: TGCAGTGCTAGTTTCTTCCGAAACACCATATATTTT. The encoded protein is CSASFFRNTIYF.

Only a few counts were recorded for this clonotype. The V gene is TRBV2, the J gene TRBJ2-2, with 9 bases matching TRBD1. Germline-derived CDR1 and CDR2 are SNHLY and FYNNEI. The CDR3 sequence is 20 residues long. Trimming at V came to 7 bases and at J to 0 bases, leaving 18 bases not matched to a gene. The CDR3 DNA sequence: TGTGCCAGCAAGGCGCACCCATGGGACAGGGAGGTGCCGAACACCGGGGAGCTGTTTTTT. It codes for CASKAHPWDREVPNTGELFF.

The genes are TRBV20-1 and TRBJ1-1; perhaps TRBD1 as D (5 bases). Trimming removed 2 bases at V and 1 base at J, with 8 bases between. Germline CDR1 and CDR2: DFQATT and SNEGSKA (reference sequence). This CDR3 region has 13 residues. The CDR3 is CSARSTENTEAFF. The CDR3 nucleotides read TGCAGTGCTAGATCGACAGAGAACACTGAAGCTTTCTTT.

CDR3 DNA sequence: TGTGCCAGCAGTGCATACGGGGAGCTGTTTTTT. It translates to CASSAYGELFF. The chain joins TRBV2 to TRBJ2-2; D ambiguous. The germline V gene encodes CDR1 SNHLY and CDR2 FYNNEI. Trimming cost V 4 bases and J 7 bases, with 4 bases left between them. The length of the CDR3 is 11 residues.

The chain links TRBV5-1 to TRBJ1-1; possible D gene TRBD1, 5 bases. This CDR3 comprises 14 residues. Trimming took off 5 bases at V and 4 bases at J, with 15 bases between the two ends. Germline lookup yields CDR1 SGHRS and CDR2 YFSETQ. The CDR3 spells CASRVEYGGTEAFF. In nucleotides, the CDR3 is TGCGCCAGCAGGGTAGAGTACGGGGGCACTGAAGCTTTCTTT.

The rearrangement joins TRBV2 to TRBJ1-2; D possibly corresponds to TRBD1 (6 bases). In germline, CDR1 is SNHLY, CDR2 FYNNEI. The CDR3 is 19 residues long. V gave up 1 base and J gave up 3 bases, with 24 bases separating them. The CDR3 region is CASSEEGDIGPKVDYGYTF. The CDR3, as DNA: TGTGCCAGCAGTGAAGAGGGGGACATAGGACCAAAAGTTGACTATGGCTACACCTTC. Supplemented by reference TRBV2 and TRBJ1-2, the full variable domain reads EPEVTQTPSHQVTQMGQEVILRCVPISNHLYFYWYRQILGQKVEFLVSFYNNEISEKSEIFDDQFSVERPDGSNFTLKIRSTKLEDSAMYFCASSEEGDIGPKVDYGYTFGSGTRLTVV.

This rearrangement joins TRBV2 to TRBJ2-7, with TRBD2 as a possible D gene (6 bases). CDR1 is SNHLY, CDR2 FYNNEI, per germline. V was pared by 5 bases and J by 6 bases, with 14 bases between. CDR3 length: 13 residues. CDR3 DNA sequence: TGTGCCAGCAGTTTCGGGGGACGGGGCGAGCAGTACTTC. It yields the protein CASSFGGRGEQYF.

In its sample, this clonotype was seen many times. The chain links TRBV10-3 to TRBJ2-1, with D maybe TRBD2 (7 bases). The CDR3 length is 12 residues. The V and J ends lost 7 bases and 7 bases respectively, with 11 bases between them. The germline CDR1 and CDR2 sequences are ENHRY and SYGVKD. DNA of the CDR3: TGTGCCATCAAACAGGGAGGGAATGAGCAGTTCTTC. Translated: CAIKQGGNEQFF.

The rearrangement links TRBV7-2 to TRBJ2-1; the D is unclear. The germline CDR1 and CDR2 sequences are SGHTA and FQGNSA. V lost 5 bases, J lost 3 bases, and 11 bases lay in between. The CDR3 has 14 residues. The CDR3 reads CASSPSNIYNEQFF. CDR3 in DNA: TGTGCCAGCAGCCCTAGTAATATCTACAATGAGCAGTTCTTC.

This sequence joins TRBV7-2 and TRBJ1-2; no clear D gene. Deletions cut 4 bases from V and 0 bases from J, with 12 bases between. This CDR3 contains 15 residues. The germline gives CDR1 SGHTA, CDR2 FQGNSA. The CDR3 DNA follows: TGTGCCAGCAGCTCCGGCGGCACCCCTAACTATGGCTACACCTTC. It yields the protein CASSSGGTPNYGYTF.

This sequence joins TRBV12-3 or TRBV12-4 and TRBJ2-3; possible D gene TRBD2, 5 bases. Trimming pared 5 bases from V and 2 bases from J, leaving 17 bases between. There are 16 residues in the CDR3. CDR3 protein: CASSQSRLMPTDTQYF. Written as DNA, the CDR3 is TGTGCCAGCAGTCAAAGCCGACTAATGCCCACAGATACGCAGTATTTT.